Sequencing of this T cell receptor (beta chain) was carried out in a study of T-cell memory formation after mild COVID-19. In this sample, this clonotype turned up a few times. No antigen is known for it. This CDR3 spans 14 amino acids. CDR1 is SGHTA, CDR2 FQGNSA, per germline. Trimming cost V 5 bases and J 9 bases, with 17 bases left between them. TCRdb called the 5' RACE reads again in MiXCR, with one record for every CDR3 protein. This table holds a few hundred thousand distinct CDR3 sequences, approximately 15% found once. Study conclusions and caveats: Certain responding clones were present in pre-infection memory, suggesting participation of cross-reactive memory. Balance between CD4 and CD8 was seen in clones contracting day 15 to 85, and a CD4+ lean was seen in later expanders. Of the contracting clones, CD4+ ones lay mainly in CM and EM, and CD8+ ones in EMRA.

Sequences were obtained from PBMCs or a T cell subset sorted from them (not recorded which). V gene TRBV7-2 combines with J gene TRBJ1-3, with a tentative D call TRBD1 (6 bases). This TCR was sampled from a man younger than 35 who had mild COVID-19 (a few samples of this study predate the infection). Cell type and time point are not known. The CDR3 DNA reads TGTGCCAGCAGCCCCTCCCCCGGGGGCACCACCATATATTTT. Protein product: CASSPSPGGTTIYF.